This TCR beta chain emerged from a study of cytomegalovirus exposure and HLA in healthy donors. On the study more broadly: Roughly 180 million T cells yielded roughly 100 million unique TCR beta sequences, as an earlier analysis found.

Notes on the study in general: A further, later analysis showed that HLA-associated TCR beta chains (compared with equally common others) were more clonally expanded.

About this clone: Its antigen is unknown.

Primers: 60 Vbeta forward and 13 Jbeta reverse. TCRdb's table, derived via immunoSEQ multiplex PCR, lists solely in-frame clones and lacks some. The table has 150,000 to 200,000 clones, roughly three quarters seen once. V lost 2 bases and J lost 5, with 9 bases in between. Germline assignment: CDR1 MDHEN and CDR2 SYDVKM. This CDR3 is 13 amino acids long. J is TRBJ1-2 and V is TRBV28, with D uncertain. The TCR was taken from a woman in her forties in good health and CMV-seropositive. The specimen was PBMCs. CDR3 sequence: CASSLPGRYGYTF. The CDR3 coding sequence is TGTGCCAGCAGTTTACCGGGTCGGTATGGCTACACCTTC.